The 19 T cell receptor beta chains reported below all come from one sample, sequenced in a study of shared clonotypes between healthy human individuals. Assay used: immunoSEQ multiplex PCR; TCRdb lists only in-frame clones, some missing. The sample includes over a million clones, approximately 80% seen only once; the top ten take 0.5% to 0.6%. The sample comprised memory CD4+ T cells from PBMCs. The subset is: CD45RA-negative fraction. The receptors stem from a man between 18 and 35 years old in good health. Some clones in this sample may be carry-over from other donors' samples.

The genes are TRBV6-6 and TRBJ2-1; D is undetermined. Germline CDR1 and CDR2: MNHNY and SVGAGI (reference sequence). The V end lost 7 bases, the J end lost 8 bases, and 21 bases lay between the germline ends. CDR3 length equals 15 residues. This CDR3 is CASTPRAVGTYEQFF. The DNA for the CDR3 is TGTGCCAGCACCCCCCGGGCGGTGGGTACGTATGAGCAGTTCTTC.

V and J are TRBV4-2 and TRBJ2-7; D possibly corresponds to TRBD1 (5 bases). Germline V CDR1 and CDR2: LGHNA, YNFKEQ. V was pared by 4 bases and J by 5 bases, with 21 bases between. The CDR3 has 16 residues. The CDR3 loop is CASSPNHQGVADEQYF. DNA of the CDR3: TGTGCCAGCAGCCCCAACCATCAGGGTGTTGCCGACGAGCAGTACTTC.

This clone showed up just a few times. The chain recombines TRBV18 with TRBJ1-1, with D perhaps TRBD1 (5 bases). The CDR3 covers 13 residues. Trimming shortened V by 11 bases and J by 1 base, and 14 bases separated the two germline ends. Germline lookup yields CDR1 KGHSH and CDR2 LQKENI. The CDR3, as DNA: TGTGCCGCAGGTCCTGACAGGAACACTGAAGCTTTCTTT. This gives the protein CAAGPDRNTEAFF.

With respect to this clone: This same CDR3 is encoded by further DNA sequences in the sample. The V and J genes are TRBV10-3 and TRBJ1-1, with 7 bases lining up with TRBD1. The CDR3 spans 12 residues. Germline values: CDR1 ENHRY, CDR2 SYGVKD. Unmatched junction bases numbered 1, after V lost 6 bases and J lost 3 bases. The CDR3 DNA follows: TGTGCCATCAGAGGGACAGACACTGAAGCTTTCTTT. This sequence encodes CAIRGTDTEAFF.

The gene calls are TRBV15 and TRBJ1-3; no clear D. Germline loops: CDR1 LNHNV, CDR2 YYDKDF (reference sequence). The CDR3 runs to 17 residues. The V end lost 5 bases, the J end lost 0 bases, and 17 bases lay between the germline ends. The CDR3 sequence is CATSRTRGDYSGNTIYF. CDR3 DNA sequence: TGTGCCACCAGCCGAACCCGGGGAGATTACTCTGGAAACACCATATATTTT.

This chain links TRBV11-2 with TRBJ2-7, with 10 nucleotides matching TRBD1. This CDR3 is built from 15 residues. V lost 4 bases to trimming and J lost 6 bases; unmatched junction nucleotides: 9. Looked up from germline, CDR1 is SGHAT and CDR2 is FQNNGV. DNA of the CDR3: TGTGCCAGCAGCTCCGACAGGGGGCTCTCGGGCGAGCAGTACTTC. This encodes CASSSDRGLSGEQYF.

In regard to this clone: The junction shows a germline mismatch at one end, possibly a read error. This chain connects TRBV5-1 to TRBJ2-7, with D perhaps TRBD1 or TRBD2 (5 bases each). The germline CDR1 and CDR2 sequences are SGHRS and YFSETQ. This CDR3 has 14 amino acids. CDR3 nucleotide sequence: TGCGCCAGCAGCTCTGGGACGCCGGAATACGGGCAGTACTTC. It is translated as CASSSGTPEYGQYF.

The chain employs TRBV29-1 and TRBJ2-3; D is possibly TRBD2 (5 bases). This CDR3 has 13 amino acids. Per the germline V gene, CDR1 is SQVTM and CDR2 is ANQGSEA. Trimming removed 6 bases from V and 2 bases from J, with 12 bases in between. The CDR3: CSVPGVFTDTQYF. The CDR3 nucleotides are TGCAGCGTCCCCGGGGTCTTCACAGATACGCAGTATTTT.

The gene calls are TRBV7-2 and TRBJ2-7; D is perhaps TRBD1 (6 bases). Trimming left V 1 base short and J 1 base short, with 14 bases between. Germline V gene sequence: CDR1 SGHTA, CDR2 FQGNSA. CDR3 size: 16 residues. The CDR3 loop reads CASSLGRAGASYEQYF. CDR3 coding DNA: TGTGCCAGCAGCTTAGGTCGAGCAGGGGCTTCCTACGAGCAGTACTTC. Using reference TRBV7-2 and TRBJ2-7 for the parts outside the CDR3, the full variable domain is GAGVSQSPSNKVTEKGKDVELRCDPISGHTALYWYRQSLGQGLEFLIYFQGNSAPDKSGLPSDRFSAERTGGSVSTLTIQRTQQEDSAVYLCASSLGRAGASYEQYFGPGTRLTVT.

The rearrangement links TRBV6-5 to TRBJ1-5; TRBD1 is a possible D gene (6 bases). The CDR3 runs to 15 residues. Germline CDR1 MNHEY, CDR2 SVGAGI. V gave up 5 bases and J gave up 0 bases, with 11 bases separating them. The CDR3 spells CASSRTAYSNQPQHF. CDR3 coding DNA: TGTGCCAGCAGTAGGACAGCTTATAGCAATCAGCCCCAGCATTTT.

V is TRBV15 and J is TRBJ2-7; a possible D gene is TRBD1 (6 bases). This CDR3 is 14 amino acids long. Trimming cost V 1 base and J 6 bases, with 13 bases left between them. Germline V CDR1 and CDR2: LNHNV, YYDKDF (reference sequence). CDR3 protein: CATSRGRTAAEQYF. DNA of the CDR3: TGTGCCACCAGCAGAGGGAGGACAGCGGCCGAGCAGTACTTC.

About this clone itself: The same CDR3 also results from other DNA sequences found in this sample. The V call is TRBV5-1, the J call TRBJ2-1; 10 bases agree with TRBD1. The CDR3 extends over 15 amino acids. J gave up 6 bases and V 0 bases, and 3 bases lay outside the gene matches. From germline, CDR1 is SGHRS and CDR2 YFSETQ. This CDR3 is CASSLGGTGVNEQFF. In DNA form, the CDR3 reads TGCGCCAGCAGCTTGGGCGGGACAGGGGTCAATGAGCAGTTCTTC.

The V call is TRBV27, the J call TRBJ1-1; D perhaps matches TRBD1 (5 bases). Between the trimmed V and J ends, which lost 2 bases and 7 bases, there was a span of 14 bases. The CDR3 loop spans 14 amino acids. CDR1 is MNHEY, CDR2 SMNVEV, per germline (reference sequence). The CDR3 region has the DNA TGTGCCAGCAGTTTACGTGCAGGGCCTTATGAAGCTTTCTTT. It translates to CASSLRAGPYEAFF.

The rearrangement links TRBV20-1 to TRBJ2-1; no clear D. The CDR3 sequence is 10 residues long. V shed 5 bases and J shed 7 bases, with 6 bases lying between them. Germline V gene data show CDR1 as DFQATT and CDR2 as SNEGSKA (reference sequence). In nucleotides, the CDR3 is TGCAGTGCTTCCGCGAATGAGCAGTTCTTC. It encodes CSASANEQFF.

The rearrangement links TRBV2 to TRBJ2-5; no reliable D call. V was shortened by 3 bases and J by 7 bases, with 12 bases between the two germline ends. In germline, CDR1 is SNHLY, CDR2 FYNNEI. The CDR3 covers 13 residues. This CDR3 is CASSEAVGGTQYF. CDR3 DNA: TGTGCCAGCAGTGAGGCGGTAGGTGGGACCCAGTACTTC. The full variable domain, its missing parts supplied by reference TRBV2 and TRBJ2-5, is EPEVTQTPSHQVTQMGQEVILRCVPISNHLYFYWYRQILGQKVEFLVSFYNNEISEKSEIFDDQFSVERPDGSNFTLKIRSTKLEDSAMYFCASSEAVGGTQYFGPGTRLLVL.

The chain has TRBV28 and TRBJ1-1; 7 nucleotides agree with TRBD1. V dropped 4 bases and J dropped 4; count of bases not matched to a gene: 6. The germline CDR1 and CDR2 sequences are MDHEN and SYDVKM. CDR3 length: 14 amino acids. The CDR3 DNA follows: TGTGCCAGCAGTTCACCCGGGACAGCCACTGAAGCTTTCTTT. Encoded protein: CASSSPGTATEAFF.

Turning to this clone: This is likely an artifact of a read error, given a far larger clone one base away. V is TRBV7-9 and J is TRBJ1-3; a weak D match, TRBD1 (6 bases). The CDR3 length is 13 residues. In germline, CDR1 is SEHNR, CDR2 FQNEAQ (reference sequence). Deletions cut 6 bases from V and 0 bases from J, with 6 bases between. CDR3 protein: CASRDSSGNTIYF. In nucleotides, the CDR3 is TGTGCCAGCAGGGACAGCTCTGGAAACACCATATATTTT.

The chain uses TRBV28 and TRBJ1-1, with no clear D. The length of the CDR3 is 16 residues. Trimming stripped 4 bases from V and 0 bases from J, with 15 bases between. Per germline, CDR1 MDHEN and CDR2 SYDVKM. The DNA for the CDR3 is TGTGCCAGCAGTTCATCCTCGGGTGGGGTGAACACTGAAGCTTTCTTT. Its protein is CASSSSSGGVNTEAFF.

The rearrangement joins TRBV6-6 to TRBJ2-7; no clear D gene. Germline V gene sequence: CDR1 MNHNY, CDR2 SVGAGI (reference sequence). CDR3 length: 11 residues. Trimming pared 8 bases from V and 5 bases from J, leaving 10 bases between. DNA of the CDR3: TGTGCCAGCCGCAAAAACGACGAGCAGTACTTC. It is translated as CASRKNDEQYF.